These 13 T cell receptor beta chains came from one sample sequenced in a study of blood T cell repertoires in COVID-19. Sequencing was performed with immunoSEQ multiplex PCR; in TCRdb, only in-frame clones are kept and a portion is missing. This sample has approximately 80,000 clones, with 78% found just once. Sample: peripheral blood. The receptors here all came from a human donor in a cohort sampled during active COVID-19.

As to this clone: Other DNA sequences in the sample encode the same CDR3. This rearrangement joins TRBV19 to TRBJ2-1; 8 bases align to TRBD2. The V gene's germline CDR1 is LNHDA and CDR2 SQIVND (reference sequence). The V segment lost 5 bases and the J segment 14 bases; nucleotides outside the gene matches: 11. The CDR3 runs to 13 residues. The CDR3 DNA sequence: TGTGCCAGTAGTTCTCGGGACCCGGGGGGGGAGTTCTTC. This gives the protein CASSSRDPGGEFF.

The V gene is TRBV7-2, the J gene TRBJ2-7, with 7 bases that match TRBD1. From germline, CDR1 is SGHTA and CDR2 FQGNSA. The CDR3 contains 15 residues. The V and J ends lost 5 bases and 2 bases, in that order; junction bases with no gene match: 9. The CDR3 bases are TGTGCCAGCAGCCCCTCACAAGGGGGCCCCTACGAGCAGTACTTC. This translates into CASSPSQGGPYEQYF.

The V and J genes are TRBV19 and TRBJ2-7; no clear D gene. V lost 3 bases to trimming and J lost 1 base, with 7 bases between them. This CDR3 contains 13 residues. CDR1 and CDR2 (germline): LNHDA, SQIVND (reference sequence). The CDR3: CASSIGGSYEQYF. DNA of the CDR3: TGTGCCAGTAGTATTGGCGGATCCTACGAGCAGTACTTC.

Within the sample, this clone is medium-sized. The chain combines TRBV4-2 with TRBJ2-1; 14 nucleotides line up with TRBD2. This CDR3 is built from 16 residues. CDR1 and CDR2 (germline): LGHNA, YNFKEQ. V was pared by 3 bases and J by 8 bases, with 6 bases of the junction left unmatched. The CDR3 here is CASSQATSGGAYEQFF. The CDR3 coding sequence is TGTGCCAGCAGCCAGGCGACTAGCGGGGGGGCCTATGAGCAGTTCTTC.

The rearrangement links TRBV9 to TRBJ2-7; TRBD2 aligns across 9 bases. This CDR3 is 14 amino acids long. The ends lost 4 bases at V and 2 bases at J; junction bases unmatched: 4. CDR1 is SGDLS and CDR2 is YYNGEE in the germline V gene. CDR3 sequence reads: CASSPGLAPYEQYV. As DNA, the CDR3 is TGTGCCAGCAGCCCCGGACTAGCGCCCTACGAGCAGTACGTC.

The chain links TRBV6-2 or TRBV6-3 to TRBJ1-1; the D gene is possibly TRBD1 (5 bases). From germline, CDR1 is MNHEY and CDR2 SVGEGT. There are 20 residues in the CDR3. The V end lost 2 bases, the J end lost 0 bases, and 25 bases lay between the germline ends. In nucleotides, the CDR3 is TGTGCCAGCAGTTACCCCGAAGTCTGGGGCCCGGCTCTACTGAACACTGAAGCTTTCTTT. Residues: CASSYPEVWGPALLNTEAFF.

The sample holds a few counts of this clone. V is TRBV12-3 or TRBV12-4 and J is TRBJ1-2; no firm D call. The CDR3 runs to 13 residues. The V end lost 3 bases, the J end lost 4 bases, and 9 bases lay between the germline ends. In nucleotides, the CDR3 is TGTGCCAGCAGTTTTATGTCCAGCTATGGCTACACCTTC. Protein: CASSFMSSYGYTF.

The genes are TRBV9 and TRBJ2-2; 7 positions agree with TRBD1. This CDR3 comprises 17 residues. V lost 0 bases, J lost 1 base, and 6 bases stayed unmatched. In germline, CDR1 is SGDLS, CDR2 YYNGEE. This CDR3 reads CASSVEPPGGNTGELFF. The CDR3 DNA reads as TGTGCCAGCAGCGTAGAACCCCCAGGGGGGAACACCGGGGAGCTGTTTTTT. Looking up the rest from reference TRBV9 and TRBJ2-2 gives the full variable domain: DSGVTQTPKHLITATGQRVTLRCSPRSGDLSVYWYQQSLDQGLQFLIQYYNGEERAKGNILERFSAQQFPDLHSELNLSSLELGDSALYFCASSVEPPGGNTGELFFGEGSRLTVL.

V is TRBV19 and J is TRBJ2-2; possibly TRBD2 for D (6 bases). The CDR3 is made up of 14 amino acids. V was trimmed by 6 bases and J by 6 bases, leaving 14 bases between them. Germline assignment: CDR1 LNHDA and CDR2 SQIVND (reference sequence). The CDR3 bases are TGTGCCAGTAGCCCAAGTAGCGGAGCCGGGGAGCTGTTTTTT. It translates to CASSPSSGAGELFF.

The chain recombines TRBV4-1 with TRBJ2-2; 9 bases map to TRBD2. The CDR3 is made up of 16 amino acids. After removal of 1 base from V and 2 bases from J, the junction contained 2 bases not matched to a gene. Germline CDR1 reads MGHRA; CDR2 reads YSYEKL. CDR3 protein: CASSQGRGGNTGELFF. CDR3 nucleotide sequence: TGCGCCAGCAGCCAAGGGCGGGGGGGCAACACCGGGGAGCTGTTTTTT.

The chain joins TRBV11-2 to TRBJ2-5, with D perhaps matching TRBD2 (7 bases). Trimming left V 1 base short and J 5 bases short, with 14 bases between. CDR1 SGHAT and CDR2 FQNNGV come from the germline V gene. The CDR3 is 15 residues long. This chain's CDR3 is CASSLVGGARETQYF. DNA for the CDR3: TGTGCCAGCAGCTTAGTGGGGGGGGCCAGGGAGACCCAGTACTTC.

This clone was counted a single time. This chain uses TRBV7-9 with TRBJ1-4, with 9 nucleotides matching TRBD1. Germline V CDR1 and CDR2: SEHNR, FQNEAQ (reference sequence). This CDR3 contains 17 residues. After removal of 3 bases from V and 3 bases from J, the junction contained 8 bases not matched to a gene. As DNA, the CDR3 is TGTGCCAGCAGCTTGGCCCACAGGGGGCTTGCTAATGAAAAACTGTTTTTT. Its protein is CASSLAHRGLANEKLFF.

CDR3 DNA sequence: TGTGCCAGCAGTCAGAACCAAGTCCAGCCCCAGCATTTT. Its translation is CASSQNQVQPQHF. V and J are TRBV27 and TRBJ1-5; D gene ambiguous. V dropped 5 bases and J dropped 7 bases, with 12 bases sitting between them. This CDR3 comprises 13 residues. CDR1 is MNHEY, CDR2 SMNVEV, per germline (reference sequence).